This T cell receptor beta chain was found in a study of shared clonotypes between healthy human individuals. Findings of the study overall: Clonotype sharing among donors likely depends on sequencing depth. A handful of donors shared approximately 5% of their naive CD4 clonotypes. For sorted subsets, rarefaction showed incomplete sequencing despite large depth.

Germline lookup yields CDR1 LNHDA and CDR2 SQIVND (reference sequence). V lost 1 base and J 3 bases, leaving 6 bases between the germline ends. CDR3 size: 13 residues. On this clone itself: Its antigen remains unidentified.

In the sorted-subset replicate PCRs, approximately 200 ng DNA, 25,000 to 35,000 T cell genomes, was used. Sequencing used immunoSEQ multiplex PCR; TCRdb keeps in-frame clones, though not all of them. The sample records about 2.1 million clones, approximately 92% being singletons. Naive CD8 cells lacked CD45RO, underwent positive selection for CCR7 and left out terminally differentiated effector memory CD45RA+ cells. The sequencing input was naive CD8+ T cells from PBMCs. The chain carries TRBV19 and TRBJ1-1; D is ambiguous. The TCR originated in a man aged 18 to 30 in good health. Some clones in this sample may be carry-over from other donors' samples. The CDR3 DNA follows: TGTGCCAGTAGTATAGGGTCGGACACTGAAGCTTTCTTT. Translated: CASSIGSDTEAFF.